These T cell receptor beta chains were read from a single sample in a study of CD8+ T cells in alopecia areata. This table comes from immunoSEQ multiplex PCR, and its TCRdb copy is limited to in-frame clones, with some not included. Of about 150,000 clones listed, 45% to 55% are singletons. Sequenced here: CD8+ T cells sorted from blood, sampled at week 0. The receptor set was obtained from a human donor with alopecia areata. Both conserved end residues are part of each CDR3. A D gene is named only where the DNA matches it firmly. The size field is filled for only some rows; it gives once, few, many or a size class.

CDR3,DNA,J,D,size,length,V
CASSLAADRPQHF,TGTGCCAGCAGCTTAGCCGCCGACAGGCCCCAGCATTTT,TRBJ1-5,NA,NA,13,TRBV11-2
CASSLAKYNEQFF,TGTGCCAGCAGCTTAGCGAAGTACAATGAGCAGTTCTTC,TRBJ2-1,NA,few,13,TRBV7-2
CASSQEVDGTDGYGYTF,TGCGCCAGCAGCCAAGAAGTCGATGGGACAGATGGCTATGGCTACACCTTC,TRBJ1-2,TRBD1,NA,17,TRBV4-3
CASSTGTGPYGYTF,TGCGCCAGCAGCACCGGGACAGGGCCCTATGGCTACACCTTC,TRBJ1-2,TRBD1,NA,14,TRBV5-1
CASSLGTGNQPQHF,TGTGCCAGCAGCTTAGGCACGGGCAATCAGCCCCAGCATTTT,TRBJ1-5,NA,NA,14,TRBV5-6
CASSQDRGASYGYTF,TGCGCCAGCAGCCAAGATAGGGGGGCCTCCTATGGCTACACCTTC,TRBJ1-2,NA,few,15,TRBV4-3
CAGRLQSNYGYTF,TGTGCCGGACGCCTACAGTCTAACTATGGCTACACCTTC,TRBJ1-2,NA,few,13,TRBV30
CSVHAHTGELFF,TGCAGCGTCCACGCTCACACCGGGGAGCTGTTTTTT,TRBJ2-2,NA,few,12,TRBV29-1
CSVEATGGDAGEAFF,TGCAGCGTCGAAGCGACGGGAGGAGACGCGGGTGAAGCTTTCTTT,TRBJ1-1,NA,NA,15,TRBV29-1
CASMAGGPPDTQYF,TGTGCCAGTATGGCGGGGGGCCCTCCGGATACGCAGTATTTT,TRBJ2-3,TRBD2,few,14,TRBV19
CASSLMGSGANVLTF,TGTGCCAGCAGCTTAATGGGCTCTGGGGCCAACGTCCTGACTTTC,TRBJ2-6,NA,NA,15,TRBV7-3
CASSLASASASTDTQYF,TGTGCCAGCAGCTTAGCGTCGGCTAGCGCTAGCACAGATACGCAGTATTTT,TRBJ2-3,NA,once,17,TRBV7-8
CASSTDRPGAYEQYF,TGTGCCAGCAGCACGGACAGGCCGGGGGCCTACGAGCAGTACTTC,TRBJ2-7,NA,NA,15,TRBV27
CASRQSNLFGYTF,TGCGCCAGCAGGCAGAGCAATCTTTTCGGCTACACCTTC,TRBJ1-2,NA,NA,13,TRBV5-1
CASSMDTHYEQYF,TGTGCCAGTAGTATGGATACTCACTACGAGCAGTACTTC,TRBJ2-7,NA,few,13,TRBV19
CASSFSSSSSGYNEQFF,TGTGCCAGCAGCTTTAGTTCGTCCAGTTCGGGGTACAATGAGCAGTTCTTC,TRBJ2-1,NA,few,17,TRBV7-9